Here is one TCR beta chain with its context. Its antigen is as yet unknown. This record belongs to a study of T cells after yellow fever vaccination. TCRdb redid the calling of the 5' RACE reads with MiXCR, one entry per CDR3 protein. The data show some 400,000 distinct CDR3 sequences, roughly a sixth seen once. The study, taken as a whole, reports: Primary-vaccination clones mostly resurfaced post-booster (about 96% CD4, about 87% CD8). The study found a weaker secondary response that peaked faster, day 5 versus 15. Any FACS-sorted repertoire could hold abundant clonotypes that contaminate it from the bulk population.

The CDR3 covers 15 residues. In germline, CDR1 is MNHEY, CDR2 SVGAGI. V lost 2 bases and J lost 3, with 10 bases in between. This sequence originates from a man between 18 and 35 years old who received the YFV17D yellow fever vaccine. The rearrangement joins TRBV6-5 to TRBJ2-2, with a weak D call TRBD1 (5 bases). This sample comprised PBMCs, obtained before the yellow fever booster vaccination. CDR3 coding DNA: TGTGCCAGCAGTTACGGGGCCACGGACACCGGGGAGCTGTTTTTT. Translated, it gives CASSYGATDTGELFF.